This paragraph covers one T cell receptor beta chain sequence. Its cognate antigen is unknown. V was cut by 5 bases and J by 0 bases, with 7 bases left in between. CDR1 KGHSH and CDR2 LQKENI come from the germline V gene. The CDR3 runs to 13 residues. The data are from a study of STAT5B mutations in CD4+ large granular lymphocyte leukemia. The wider study: Among healthy controls, a particular HLA allele went with more CDR3 'QG' motifs.

General study results and limits: CD4-sorted patient repertoires seemed more clonal than healthy CD4+ repertoires. TRBV06-family usage was enriched in top patient clones (8/27) versus controls (2/35).

Data came from immunoSEQ multiplex PCR; TCRdb stores just in-frame clones and leaves some out. The data contain over 35,000 clones, approximately 84% of them singletons. Control samples were healthy donors' buffy coats. The sequencing input was CD4+ T cells from blood buffy coats. The chain joins TRBV18 to TRBJ1-2; D remains unclear. The clonotype was recovered from a human donor in good health. The CDR3 DNA follows: TGTGCCAGCTCAGGAGCAGCTAACTATGGCTACACCTTC. Protein sequence: CASSGAANYGYTF.